This T cell receptor (beta chain) was observed in a study of cytomegalovirus exposure and HLA in healthy donors. This CDR3 is 14 amino acids long. Germline lookup yields CDR1 SGHRS and CDR2 YFSETQ. Trimming stripped 10 bases from V and 4 bases from J, with 15 bases between. The PCR ran on 60 Vbeta and 13 Jbeta primers. Sequencing was performed with immunoSEQ multiplex PCR; in TCRdb, only in-frame clones are kept and a portion is missing. The sample holds around 120,000 clones; roughly four fifths are singletons and the top ten take approximately 10%. The V call is TRBV5-1, the J call TRBJ2-6; TRBD1 is a possible D gene (6 bases). This TCR derives from a male donor in good health and CMV-seropositive. The sequenced sample consisted of PBMCs. The CDR3, as DNA: TGCGCCTCTAACACAGGGTCCGGGGCCAACGTCCTGACTTTC. The encoded protein is CASNTGSGANVLTF.